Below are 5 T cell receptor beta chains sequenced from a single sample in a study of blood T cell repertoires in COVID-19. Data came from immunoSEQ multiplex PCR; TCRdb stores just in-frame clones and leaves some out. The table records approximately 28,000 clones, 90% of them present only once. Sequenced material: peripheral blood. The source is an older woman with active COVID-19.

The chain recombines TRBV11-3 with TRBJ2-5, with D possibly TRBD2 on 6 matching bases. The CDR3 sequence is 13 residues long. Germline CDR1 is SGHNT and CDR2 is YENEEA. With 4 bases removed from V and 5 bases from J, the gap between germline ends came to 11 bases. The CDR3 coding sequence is TGTGCCAGCAGCTCCGGGACTGCCGAGACCCAGTACTTC. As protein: CASSSGTAETQYF.

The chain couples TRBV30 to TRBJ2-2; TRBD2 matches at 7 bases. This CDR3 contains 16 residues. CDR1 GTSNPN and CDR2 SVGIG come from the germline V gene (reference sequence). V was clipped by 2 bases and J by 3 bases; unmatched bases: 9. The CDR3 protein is CAWSQGAGSYTGELFF. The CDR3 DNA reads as TGTGCCTGGAGTCAAGGAGCGGGATCTTACACCGGGGAGCTGTTTTTT. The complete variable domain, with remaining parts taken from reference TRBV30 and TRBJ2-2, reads SQTIHQWPATLVQPVGSPLSLECTVEGTSNPNLYWYRQAAGRGLQLLFYSVGIGQISSEVPQNLSASRPQDRQFILSSKKLLLSDSGFYLCAWSQGAGSYTGELFFGEGSRLTVL.

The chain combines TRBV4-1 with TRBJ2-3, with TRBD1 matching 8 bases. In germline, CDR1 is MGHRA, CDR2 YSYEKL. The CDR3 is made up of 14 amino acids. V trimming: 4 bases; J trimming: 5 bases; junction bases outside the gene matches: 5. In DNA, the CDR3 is TGCGCCAGCAGCCCGGACAGGGTAATAGATACGCAGTATTTT. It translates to CASSPDRVIDTQYF.

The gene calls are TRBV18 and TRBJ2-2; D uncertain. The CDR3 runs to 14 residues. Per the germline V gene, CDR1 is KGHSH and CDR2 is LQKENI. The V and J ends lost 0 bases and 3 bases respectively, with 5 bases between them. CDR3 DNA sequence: TGTGCCAGCTCACCACCCCCGTACACCGGGGAGCTGTTTTTT. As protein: CASSPPPYTGELFF.

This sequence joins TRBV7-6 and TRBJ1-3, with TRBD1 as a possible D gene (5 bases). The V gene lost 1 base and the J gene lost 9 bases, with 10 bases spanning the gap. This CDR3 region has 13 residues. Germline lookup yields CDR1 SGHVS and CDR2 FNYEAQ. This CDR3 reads CASSLEAGRTIYF. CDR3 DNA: TGTGCCAGCAGCTTAGAGGCGGGGCGCACCATATATTTT.